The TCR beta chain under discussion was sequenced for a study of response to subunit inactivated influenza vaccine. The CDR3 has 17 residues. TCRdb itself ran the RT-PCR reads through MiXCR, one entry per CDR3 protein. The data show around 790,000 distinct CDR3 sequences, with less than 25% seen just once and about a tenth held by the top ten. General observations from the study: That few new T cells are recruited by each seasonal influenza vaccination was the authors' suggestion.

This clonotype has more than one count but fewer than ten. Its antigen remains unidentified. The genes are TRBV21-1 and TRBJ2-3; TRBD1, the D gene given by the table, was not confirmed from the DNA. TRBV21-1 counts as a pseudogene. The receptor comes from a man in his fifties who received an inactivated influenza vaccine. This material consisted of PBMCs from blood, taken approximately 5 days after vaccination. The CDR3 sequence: CASSPDRQRLTHDTQYF. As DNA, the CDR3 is TGTGCCAGCAGTCCGGACAGGCAACGATTGACCCACGATACGCAGTATTTT.